The present T cell receptor (beta chain) was sequenced within a study of neurological immune-mediated disorders. Findings and limits, study-wide: CDR3 amino acid sequences found in expanded clones were never shared across subjects, suggesting private repertoires in all groups.

Stored at -80 C, 2 million PBMCs were the source of the unsorted libraries. This clonotype was detected a few times. No antigen is known for it. V lost 4 bases and J 8 bases, leaving 22 bases between the germline ends. The CDR3 runs to 17 residues. CDR1 and CDR2 from the germline V gene are SGHRS and YFSETQ. 5'RACE employing 10-nucleotide random UMIs yielded the cDNA. Every sequencing run drew on 15-18 subjects and yielded over 170 million TCR-beta sequences. TCRdb processed the 5' RACE reads anew with MiXCR; each CDR3 protein has one entry. The table records fewer than 25,000 distinct CDR3 sequences, about 12% of them present only once.

V is TRBV5-1 and J is TRBJ1-6; no reliable D call. Sequencing input: PBMCs. The TCR comes from a woman aged 60 to 75 with HTLV-1-associated myelopathy (HAM/TSP). CDR3 in amino acids: CASSGSRASGADSPLHF. In nucleotides, the CDR3 is TGCGCCAGCAGCGGGTCCCGTGCCTCGGGAGCGGATTCACCCCTCCACTTT.